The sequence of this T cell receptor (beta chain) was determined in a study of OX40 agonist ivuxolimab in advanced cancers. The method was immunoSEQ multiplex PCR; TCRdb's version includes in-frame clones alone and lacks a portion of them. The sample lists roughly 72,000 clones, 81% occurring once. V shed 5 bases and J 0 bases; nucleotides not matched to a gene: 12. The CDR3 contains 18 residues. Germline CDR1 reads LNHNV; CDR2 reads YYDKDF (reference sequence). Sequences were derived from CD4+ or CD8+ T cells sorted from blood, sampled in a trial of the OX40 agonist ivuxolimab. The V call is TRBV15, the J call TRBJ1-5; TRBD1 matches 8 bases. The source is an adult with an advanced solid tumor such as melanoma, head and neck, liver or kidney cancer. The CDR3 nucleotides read TGTGCCACCAGCTGGGCTGGGCAGGGGGCAGGTAGCAATCAGCCCCAGCATTTT. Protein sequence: CATSWAGQGAGSNQPQHF.